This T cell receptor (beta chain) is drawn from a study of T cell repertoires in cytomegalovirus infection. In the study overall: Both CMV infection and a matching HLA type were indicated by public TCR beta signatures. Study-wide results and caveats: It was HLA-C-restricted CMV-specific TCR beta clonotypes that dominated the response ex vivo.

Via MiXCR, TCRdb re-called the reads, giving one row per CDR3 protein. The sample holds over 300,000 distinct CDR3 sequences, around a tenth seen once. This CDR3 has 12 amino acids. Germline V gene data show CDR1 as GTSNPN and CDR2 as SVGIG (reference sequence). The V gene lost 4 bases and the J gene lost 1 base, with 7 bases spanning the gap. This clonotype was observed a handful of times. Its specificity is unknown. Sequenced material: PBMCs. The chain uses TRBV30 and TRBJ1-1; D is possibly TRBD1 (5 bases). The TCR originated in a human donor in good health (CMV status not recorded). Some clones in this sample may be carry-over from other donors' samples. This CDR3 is CAWTRGNTEAFF. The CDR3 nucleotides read TGTGCCTGGACGAGGGGGAACACTGAAGCTTTCTTT.